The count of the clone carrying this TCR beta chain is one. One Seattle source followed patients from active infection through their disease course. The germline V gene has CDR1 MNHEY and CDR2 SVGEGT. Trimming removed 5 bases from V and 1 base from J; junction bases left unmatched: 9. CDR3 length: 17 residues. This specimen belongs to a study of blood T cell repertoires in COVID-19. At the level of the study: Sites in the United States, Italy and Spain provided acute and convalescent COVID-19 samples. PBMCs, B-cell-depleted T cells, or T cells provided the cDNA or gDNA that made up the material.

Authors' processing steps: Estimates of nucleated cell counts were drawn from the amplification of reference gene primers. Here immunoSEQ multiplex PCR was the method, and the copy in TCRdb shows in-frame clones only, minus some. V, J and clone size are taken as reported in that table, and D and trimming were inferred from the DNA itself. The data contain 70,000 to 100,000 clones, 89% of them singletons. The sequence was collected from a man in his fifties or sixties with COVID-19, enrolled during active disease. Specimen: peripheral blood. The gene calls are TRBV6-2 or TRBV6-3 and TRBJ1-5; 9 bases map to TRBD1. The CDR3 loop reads CASSNPGTGISNQPQHF. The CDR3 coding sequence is TGTGCCAGCAGTAACCCCGGGACAGGGATCAGCAATCAGCCCCAGCATTTT.